One sample yielded the 24 T cell receptor beta chains listed below, sequenced in a study of T cell repertoires in cytomegalovirus infection. What these receptors recognize is not known. MiXCR, applied by TCRdb to the reads, yields one record per CDR3 protein. The sample has about 900,000 distinct CDR3 sequences; 25% to 40% are singletons. This specimen was cultured CD8+ T cells from PBMCs, taken from culture after CMV antigen stimulation. The source is a human donor in good health (CMV status not recorded). Some clones in this sample may be carry-over from other donors' samples.

The chain combines TRBV7-9 with TRBJ1-1; D gene uncertain. The CDR3 runs 14 residues. V lost 7 bases to trimming and J lost 4 bases, with 16 bases between them. Germline-derived CDR1 and CDR2 are SEHNR and FQNEAQ (reference sequence). CDR3 DNA: TGTGCCAGCACCTCCCGTGGTGGGAGCACTGAAGCTTTCTTT. It translates to CASTSRGGSTEAFF. The full variable domain, with the rest looked up from reference TRBV7-9 and TRBJ1-1, is DTGVSQNPRHKITKRGQNVTFRCDPISEHNRLYWYRQTLGQGPEFLTYFQNEAQLEKSRLLSDRFSAERPKGSFSTLEIQRTEQGDSAMYLCASTSRGGSTEAFFGQGTRLTVV.

Only one count was recorded for this clonotype. The genes are TRBV20-1 and TRBJ1-5; D gene ambiguous. V lost 0 bases and J 9 bases, leaving 18 bases between the germline ends. There are 15 residues in the CDR3. Germline V lookup: CDR1 DFQATT, CDR2 SNEGSKA (reference sequence). CDR3 sequence (DNA): TGCAGTGCTAGAGACCCAATGCAGGCCGTGTTGCCCCAGCATTTT. This gives the protein CSARDPMQAVLPQHF.

V gene TRBV12-3 or TRBV12-4 combines with J gene TRBJ1-4, with TRBD1 matching over 7 bases. The CDR3 contains 15 residues. V dropped 7 bases and J dropped 0; count of bases not matched to a gene: 5. The CDR3, as DNA: TGTGCCAGCACCCAGGGGGGGGCAACTAATGAAAAACTGTTTTTT. This translates into CASTQGGATNEKLFF.

This clonotype has a handful of counts. No conserved phenylalanine or tryptophan ends this CDR3, so it is likely a read error. V usage is TRBV4-1 and J usage is TRBJ1-1, with D perhaps matching TRBD1 (6 bases). The germline V gene has CDR1 MGHRA and CDR2 YSYEKL. V shed 4 bases and J shed 1 base, with 10 bases lying between them. The CDR3 sequence is 14 residues long. The CDR3 region is CASSLWGQNTEAFL. The CDR3 region has the DNA TGCGCCAGCAGCCTTTGGGGACAGAACACTGAAGCTTTCCTT.

The rearrangement uses TRBV7-3 and TRBJ2-1; TRBD2 agrees at 10 bases. V was clipped by 1 base and J by 6 bases; unmatched bases: 3. This CDR3 is 15 amino acids long. CDR1 and CDR2 from the germline V gene are SGHTA and FQGTGA. CDR3 nucleotides: TGTGCCAGCAGCTTAAAGCGGGGGGGAGGCAATGAGCAGTTCTTC. Residues: CASSLKRGGGNEQFF.

The chain recombines TRBV7-6 with TRBJ1-4, with D perhaps TRBD1 (5 bases). Germline-derived CDR1 and CDR2 are SGHVS and FNYEAQ. V was pared by 3 bases and J by 3 bases, with 8 bases between. CDR3 length: 14 residues. The DNA for the CDR3 is TGTGCCAGCAGCTTCTTAGGGGCTAATGAAAAACTGTTTTTT. Its translation: CASSFLGANEKLFF.

The CDR3: CASSPLPGQSMITNYGYTF. The CDR3, as DNA: TGTGCCAGCAGCCCATTACCGGGACAGAGCATGATTACTAACTATGGCTACACCTTC. The V gene is TRBV7-6, the J gene TRBJ1-2; the match to TRBD1 covers 7 bases. Germline V gene lookup returns CDR1 SGHVS and CDR2 FNYEAQ. The CDR3 totals 19 residues. The junction had 18 bases not matched to a gene; V was cut back by 5 bases and J by 0 bases.

In its sample, this clonotype was seen once. The V gene is TRBV20-1, the J gene TRBJ2-2; 8 positions agree with TRBD1. The J segment lost 7 bases and the V segment lost 2 bases, leaving 3 bases of the junction unmatched. The CDR3 length is 13 residues. CDR1 and CDR2 (germline): DFQATT, SNEGSKA (reference sequence). This chain's CDR3 is CSARRQGYGELFF. The CDR3 coding sequence is TGCAGTGCTAGAAGACAGGGGTACGGGGAGCTGTTTTTT.

This clonotype was picked up a small number of times. The rearrangement uses TRBV19 and TRBJ1-1; TRBD1 is a possible D gene (5 bases). The germline CDR1 and CDR2 sequences are LNHDA and SQIVND (reference sequence). The length of the CDR3 is 14 residues. V was trimmed by 4 bases and J by 1 base, leaving 10 bases between them. Written as DNA, the CDR3 is TGTGCCAGTAGTACAGGGATGAGGAACACTGAAGCTTTCTTT. This translates into CASSTGMRNTEAFF.

This clonotype was recorded a few times. This chain uses TRBV7-9 with TRBJ2-7; TRBD1 is a possible D gene (5 bases). Germline loops: CDR1 SEHNR, CDR2 FQNEAQ (reference sequence). V dropped 5 bases and J dropped 3 bases, with 11 bases sitting between them. The CDR3 loop spans 13 amino acids. The CDR3 protein is CASSLEDSYEQYV. The CDR3 DNA sequence: TGTGCCAGCAGCCTAGAAGACAGCTACGAGCAGTACGTC.

V gene TRBV5-5 combines with J gene TRBJ1-6; D is possibly TRBD1 (5 bases). Trimming cost V 3 bases and J 14 bases, with 21 bases left between them. The germline CDR1 and CDR2 sequences are SGHKS and YYEKEE (reference sequence). CDR3 size: 15 residues. CDR3 DNA: TGTGCCAGCAGCTCCAAACAGGCCGGGAAGGGGACCCTCCACTTT. This gives the protein CASSSKQAGKGTLHF.

This chain links TRBV7-6 with TRBJ2-1; TRBD1 is a possible D gene (5 bases). V was cut by 6 bases and J by 0 bases, with 9 bases left in between. The germline V gene encodes CDR1 SGHVS and CDR2 FNYEAQ. The CDR3 contains 14 residues. DNA of the CDR3: TGTGCCAGCAGTGGACACCCCTCCTACAATGAGCAGTTCTTC. Translated, it gives CASSGHPSYNEQFF. Using reference TRBV7-6 and TRBJ2-1 for the parts outside the CDR3, the full variable domain is GAGVSQSPRYKVTKRGQDVALRCDPISGHVSLYWYRQALGQGPEFLTYFNYEAQQDKSGLPNDRFSAERPEGSISTLTIQRTEQRDSAMYRCASSGHPSYNEQFFGPGTRLTVL.

A few counts support this clonotype. The rearrangement links TRBV5-6 to TRBJ1-6; the match to TRBD1 covers 7 bases. This CDR3 region has 16 residues. V shed 4 bases and J 7 bases; nucleotides not matched to a gene: 11. The germline V gene encodes CDR1 SGHDT and CDR2 YYEEEE. CDR3 DNA sequence: TGTGCCAGCAGCCAGAAGACAGGGCTATCCAATTCACCCCTCCACTTT. Its protein product is CASSQKTGLSNSPLHF.

The chain is built from TRBV4-1 and TRBJ2-5; 10 positions match TRBD2. Germline trimming cut 4 bases from V and 2 bases from J; bases unmatched to any gene: 7. CDR3 length equals 16 residues. The germline V gene encodes CDR1 MGHRA and CDR2 YSYEKL. The CDR3 nucleotides read TGCGCCAGCAGCCTTAGACAGACTAGCGGGCAAGAGACCCAGTACTTC. Translated, it gives CASSLRQTSGQETQYF.

This clonotype was detected ten times or more. The J gene is TRBJ2-2, the V gene TRBV7-8, with D uncertain. The CDR3 loop spans 14 amino acids. Germline assignment: CDR1 SGHVS and CDR2 FQNEAQ. V shed 3 bases and J shed 1 base, with 6 bases lying between them. The CDR3 is CASSFAVNTGELFF. The CDR3 coding sequence is TGTGCCAGCAGCTTCGCGGTGAACACCGGGGAGCTGTTTTTT. Full variable domain (rest looked up from reference TRBV7-8 and TRBJ2-2): GAGVSQSPRYKVAKRGQDVALRCDPISGHVSLFWYQQALGQGPEFLTYFQNEAQLDKSGLPSDRFFAERPEGSVSTLKIQRTQQEDSAVYLCASSFAVNTGELFFGEGSRLTVL.

This chain uses TRBV28 with TRBJ1-2; D may be TRBD1 (6 bases). V lost 6 bases and J 5 bases, leaving 22 bases between the germline ends. Germline assignment: CDR1 MDHEN and CDR2 SYDVKM. CDR3 size: 16 residues. The DNA for the CDR3 is TGTGCCAGCAGCCCTAGGGGGGCTTGGATAGGGTATGGCTACACCTTC. Translation: CASSPRGAWIGYGYTF.

This clonotype was seen a few times. The chain has TRBV6-2 or TRBV6-3 and TRBJ1-1; TRBD1 might be the D (5 bases). The CDR3 consists of 16 residues. V was trimmed by 5 bases and J by 5 bases, leaving 21 bases between them. CDR1 and CDR2 (germline): MNHEY, SVGEGT. DNA of the CDR3: TGTGCCAGCAGTGACCGGGTTTTATTCCGGGGGACTGAAGCTTTCTTT. As protein: CASSDRVLFRGTEAFF.

V and J are TRBV4-2 and TRBJ1-1; D uncertain. Trimming removed 0 bases at V and 10 bases at J, with 3 bases between. CDR1 and CDR2 (germline): LGHNA, YNFKEQ. This CDR3 region has 10 residues. The CDR3 is CASSQDRAFF. The CDR3 DNA follows: TGTGCCAGCAGCCAAGATCGAGCTTTCTTT.

The chain uses TRBV24-1 and TRBJ2-2, with TRBD1 matching over 8 bases. V trimming: 7 bases; J trimming: 5 bases; junction bases outside the gene matches: 8. The germline CDR1 and CDR2 sequences are KGHDR and SFDVKD. CDR3 length: 15 residues. In DNA form, the CDR3 reads TGTGCCACCAGGGACGGACAGGGTCGGACCGGGGAGCTGTTTTTT. Residues: CATRDGQGRTGELFF.

This clonotype was counted only a few times. The V call is TRBV18, the J call TRBJ2-2; TRBD1 aligns across 7 bases. Germline trimming cut 4 bases from V and 7 bases from J; bases unmatched to any gene: 9. The germline V gene encodes CDR1 KGHSH and CDR2 LQKENI. This CDR3 spans 15 amino acids. The CDR3 loop is CASSRGQVEGGELFF. DNA of the CDR3: TGTGCCAGCTCACGAGGACAGGTCGAGGGCGGGGAGCTGTTTTTT.

This clonotype showed up just a few times. This chain uses TRBV9 with TRBJ2-1, with D uncertain. Germline CDR1 and CDR2: SGDLS and YYNGEE. The V and J ends lost 0 bases and 2 bases respectively, with 12 bases between them. The CDR3 contains 16 residues. Here the CDR3 DNA reads TGTGCCAGCAGCGTAGCGGACCTTGACCCCTACAATGAGCAGTTCTTC. Translated, it gives CASSVADLDPYNEQFF.

The table lists this clonotype with a few counts. The chain has TRBV6-2 or TRBV6-3 and TRBJ2-2, with 8 bases that match TRBD1. This CDR3 has 18 residues. The V gene end was trimmed by 5 bases and the J gene end by 6 bases; junction bases not matched to a gene: 17. Germline lookup yields CDR1 MNHEY and CDR2 SVGEGT. CDR3 coding DNA: TGTGCCAGCAGTGTCCAGGGGGCTCGCTCTTACTACGCCGGGGAGCTGTTTTTT. As protein: CASSVQGARSYYAGELFF.

In this sample, this clonotype turned up a few times. V usage is TRBV7-9 and J usage is TRBJ1-4, with 10 positions matching TRBD1. Germline values: CDR1 SEHNR, CDR2 FQNEAQ (reference sequence). The length of the CDR3 is 18 residues. The junction had 14 bases not matched to a gene; V was cut back by 7 bases and J by 3 bases. Here the CDR3 reads CASTPGQGFRGANEKLFF. The CDR3 DNA follows: TGTGCCAGCACCCCGGGACAGGGGTTTAGGGGAGCTAATGAAAAACTGTTTTTT.

This clonotype was observed a handful of times. This chain joins TRBV7-3 and TRBJ2-2, with 9 bases matching TRBD1. CDR3 length: 16 residues. V dropped 5 bases and J dropped 4; count of bases not matched to a gene: 8. Per the germline V gene, CDR1 is SGHTA and CDR2 is FQGTGA. CDR3: CASSTRDRGFTGELFF. CDR3 sequence (DNA): TGTGCCAGCAGCACGCGAGACAGGGGGTTCACCGGGGAGCTGTTTTTT.